These T cell receptor beta chains were read from a single sample in a study of control samples from healthy donors and cancer patients. Sequencing was performed with immunoSEQ multiplex PCR; in TCRdb, only in-frame clones are kept and a portion is missing. The sample yields 150,000 to 200,000 clones, of which the top ten take up more than 2%. The sample consisted of blood. These receptors were obtained from a woman aged 25 to 39 in good health. Each CDR3 is given with its conserved first and last residue. D genes are given only for firm matches.

TRBJ2-3 TRBV4-2 NA CASSQDLTSTDTQYF TGTGCCAGCAGCCAAGATTTGACTAGCACAGATACGCAGTATTTT
TRBJ1-2 TRBV2 NA CASRVQRVGYTF TGTGCCAGCAGAGTTCAGAGAGTCGGCTACACCTTC
TRBJ1-5 TRBV19 NA CASSIDLRGVRSNQPQHF TGTGCCAGTAGTATAGATCTAAGGGGAGTGAGAAGCAATCAGCCCCAGCATTTT
TRBJ2-3 TRBV2 NA CASSDEYTDTQYF TGTGCCAGCAGTGACGAGTACACAGATACGCAGTATTTT
TRBJ1-4 TRBV7-9 TRBD1 CASSQGQGGEKLFF TGTGCCAGCAGCCAGGGACAGGGTGGTGAAAAACTGTTTTTT
TRBJ2-1 TRBV5-1 NA CASSLGDSYNEQFF TGCGCCAGCAGCTTGGGGGACTCCTACAATGAGCAGTTCTTC
TRBJ1-3 TRBV9 NA CASSEVSGNTIYF TGTGCCAGCAGCGAGGTCTCTGGAAACACCATATATTTT
TRBJ1-2 TRBV21-1 NA CASSGLDRDYGYTF TGTGCCAGCAGCGGGCTGGACAGAGACTATGGCTACACCTTC
TRBJ2-4 TRBV19 TRBD2 CASRPGGGAKNIQYF TGTGCCAGTAGACCCGGGGGGGGAGCCAAAAACATTCAGTACTTC
TRBJ2-4 TRBV5-1 NA CASSLAPGMVGPKNIQYF TGCGCCAGCAGCTTGGCCCCGGGGATGGTCGGGCCCAAAAACATTCAGTACTTC
TRBJ1-5 TRBV27 NA CASSFGGYSNQPQHF TGTGCCAGCAGCTTCGGGGGGTATAGCAATCAGCCCCAGCATTTT
TRBJ2-3 TRBV27 NA CATARAGRTDTQYF TGTGCCACCGCGAGGGCGGGTCGCACAGATACGCAGTATTTT
TRBJ1-4 TRBV4-1 NA CASSQAQRHIEKLFF TGCGCCAGCAGCCAGGCGCAACGGCACATTGAAAAACTGTTTTTT
TRBJ2-1 TRBV10-3 TRBD2 CAISDPSGGALYNEQFF TGTGCCATCAGTGACCCATCGGGGGGGGCCCTCTACAATGAGCAGTTCTTC
TRBJ1-3 TRBV28 TRBD1 CASSTGTASSGNTIYF TGTGCCAGCAGTACTGGGACAGCCAGCTCTGGAAACACCATATATTTT
TRBJ2-3 TRBV7-9 TRBD2 CASNPSGGSDTQYF TGTGCCAGCAACCCCAGCGGGGGTTCAGATACGCAGTATTTT
TRBJ2-1 TRBV9 NA CASSAYSYNEQFF TGTGCCAGCAGCGCCTACTCCTACAATGAGCAGTTCTTC
TRBJ2-7 TRBV28 NA CASSFIELGTPYEQYF TGTGCCAGCAGTTTTATAGAACTGGGCACCCCCTACGAGCAGTACTTC
TRBJ1-1 TRBV9 NA CASSPGGNTEAFF TGTGCCAGCAGCCCGGGGGGGAACACTGAAGCTTTCTTT
TRBJ1-3 TRBV6-4 TRBD1 CASSEGQGAADTIYF TGTGCCAGCAGTGAAGGGCAGGGGGCAGCGGACACCATATATTTT
TRBJ1-2 TRBV28 NA CASSKGSGYGYTF TGTGCCAGCAGCAAAGGGTCGGGCTATGGCTACACCTTC
TRBJ1-3 TRBV11-2 NA CASSYGRSFGFGNTIYF TGTGCCAGCAGCTATGGACGTTCATTCGGGTTTGGAAACACCATATATTTT
TRBJ1-4 TRBV28 NA CASSPGTGYEKLFF TGTGCCAGCAGCCCCGGGACGGGTTATGAAAAACTGTTTTTT
TRBJ1-5 TRBV5-1 TRBD1 CASSLAERGQYSNQPQHF TGCGCCAGCAGCTTGGCCGAAAGGGGACAGTATAGCAATCAGCCCCAGCATTTT
TRBJ2-7 TRBV6-1 NA CASSENRETTSYEQYF TGTGCCAGCAGTGAAAACAGGGAAACAACCTCCTACGAGCAGTACTTC
TRBJ2-3 TRBV5-1 TRBD2 CASSLAGRDTQYF TGCGCCAGCAGCCTAGCGGGGAGGGATACGCAGTATTTT
TRBJ1-2 TRBV28 TRBD1 CASSTRQGINYGYTF TGTGCCAGCAGTACCCGACAGGGAATTAACTATGGCTACACCTTC
TRBJ2-3 TRBV18 NA CASSPGPDTQYF TGTGCCAGCTCACCAGGACCAGATACGCAGTATTTT
TRBJ2-1 TRBV4-2 NA CASSPPDVGEQFF TGTGCCAGCAGCCCCCCGGATGTGGGTGAGCAGTTCTTC
TRBJ2-1 TRBV5-6 NA CASSLNGEQFF TGTGCCAGCAGCTTGAACGGTGAGCAGTTCTTC
TRBJ1-2 TRBV6-1 NA CASSEALNYGYTF TGTGCCAGCAGTGAAGCCCTAAACTATGGCTACACCTTC
TRBJ1-1 TRBV2 NA CASSLTGNTEAFF TGTGCCAGCAGCCTCACTGGGAACACTGAAGCTTTCTTT
TRBJ1-5 TRBV28 TRBD1 CASTDRGEPQHF TGTGCCAGCACGGACAGGGGTGAGCCCCAGCATTTT
TRBJ1-2 TRBV28 NA CASSAGLNYGYTF TGTGCCAGCAGTGCAGGGTTAAACTATGGCTACACCTTC
TRBJ1-1 TRBV28 NA CASSFRRNTEAFF TGTGCCAGCAGTTTCCGGCGGAACACTGAAGCTTTCTTT
TRBJ2-7 TRBV5-4 NA CASSLGDHYEQYF TGTGCCAGCAGCTTGGGGGATCATTACGAGCAGTACTTC
TRBJ2-3 TRBV29-1 NA CSVEGEKGDTQYF TGCAGCGTTGAAGGTGAAAAGGGAGATACGCAGTATTTT
TRBJ2-5 TRBV27 NA CASRPTAQETQYF TGTGCCAGCAGGCCCACAGCTCAAGAGACCCAGTACTTC
TRBJ1-3 TRBV6-5 NA CASRSGGAKGNTIYF TGTGCCAGCCGCTCTGGGGGGGCTAAAGGAAACACCATATATTTT
TRBJ1-3 TRBV6-6 TRBD1 CASSTITGGTGNTIYF TGTGCCAGCAGTACAATCACAGGGGGGACTGGAAACACCATATATTTT
TRBJ1-4 TRBV28 NA CASSLASGFATNEKLFF TGTGCCAGCAGTTTGGCCTCGGGATTTGCAACTAATGAAAAACTGTTTTTT
TRBJ2-7 TRBV19 TRBD1 CASSTPRSTGGRYEQYF TGTGCCAGTAGTACCCCTAGATCGACAGGGGGACGCTACGAGCAGTACTTC
TRBJ2-2 TRBV7-2 TRBD2 CASSLVASGQGELFF TGTGCCAGCAGCTTAGTGGCTAGCGGGCAGGGGGAGCTGTTTTTT
TRBJ2-5 TRBV5-5 NA CASSLGGYGTQYF TGTGCCAGCAGCTTGGGGGGGTATGGGACCCAGTACTTC
TRBJ2-7 TRBV6-2/TRBV6-3 NA CASSYRPYYEQYF TGTGCCAGCAGTTACAGGCCATACTACGAGCAGTACTTC
TRBJ2-1 TRBV6-2/TRBV6-3 TRBD1 CASSPLWLQGALRYNEQFF TGTGCCAGCAGTCCACTTTGGTTACAGGGGGCATTAAGGTACAATGAGCAGTTCTTC
TRBJ1-5 TRBV6-6 NA CAEGGREGQPQHF TGTGCCGAAGGAGGCAGGGAAGGGCAGCCCCAGCATTTT
TRBJ2-7 TRBV19 NA CASSIGAYSYEQYF TGTGCCAGTAGTATCGGTGCGTACTCCTACGAGCAGTACTTC
TRBJ1-2 TRBV28 NA CASLSWVGNYGYTF TGTGCCAGCCTTTCCTGGGTCGGGAACTATGGCTACACCTTC
TRBJ2-1 TRBV6-5 TRBD1 CASRTDRGPNNEQFF TGTGCCAGCAGAACGGACAGGGGGCCCAACAATGAGCAGTTCTTC
TRBJ2-1 TRBV7-3 NA CASSSQGNEQFF TGTGCCAGCAGCTCACAGGGTAATGAGCAGTTCTTC
TRBJ1-2 TRBV7-2 TRBD1 CASSGRGTGFDLGGYTF TGTGCCAGCAGCGGACGAGGGACAGGGTTCGATTTGGGTGGCTACACCTTC
TRBJ1-1 TRBV24-1 NA CATKQGLNTEAFF TGTGCCACCAAGCAGGGGTTGAACACTGAAGCTTTCTTT